The next 21 T cell receptor beta chains were all read from a single sample in a study of shared clonotypes between healthy human individuals. Measured with immunoSEQ multiplex PCR; TCRdb has only the in-frame clones, and not every one. The sample carries hundreds of thousands of clones, over 60% recorded once. Specimen: PBMCs. These receptors were taken from a woman aged 40 to 50 in good health. Some clones in this sample may be carry-over from other donors' samples.

As for this clone: A single base separates this from a much larger clone, so it may be a read error. This chain uses TRBV7-8 with TRBJ1-1; no clear D gene. Germline V gives CDR1 SGHVS, CDR2 FQNEAQ. The CDR3 spans 13 residues. The CDR3 sequence: CVSSSRPNTEAFF. CDR3 nucleotides: TGTGTCAGCAGTTCACGACCTAACACTGAAGCTTTCTTT.

V gene TRBV10-3 combines with J gene TRBJ2-5; 7 bases match TRBD2. The CDR3 length is 13 residues. Germline lookup yields CDR1 ENHRY and CDR2 SYGVKD. J was trimmed by 5 bases and V by 6 bases; bases with no gene match: 6. DNA of the CDR3: TGTGCCATCAGAGCGGGACTTGATGAGACCCAGTACTTC. As protein: CAIRAGLDETQYF.

J is TRBJ2-5 and V is TRBV29-1; 8 nucleotides line up with TRBD1. Germline CDR1 is SQVTM and CDR2 is ANQGSEA. The CDR3 covers 13 residues. With 7 bases clipped from V and 1 base from J, the junction kept 5 bases outside the gene matches. CDR3 residues: CSGGTGGQETQYF. The CDR3 nucleotides read TGCAGCGGGGGAACAGGGGGCCAAGAGACCCAGTACTTC.

Notes on this clone: This likely stems from a read error, as it lies one base from a far larger clone. V and J are TRBV19 and TRBJ2-2, with D uncertain. CDR1 is LNHDA, CDR2 SQIVND, per germline (reference sequence). This CDR3 spans 16 amino acids. The CDR3 DNA is TGTGTCAGTAGTATCGAGAGGCTCCTGAACACCGGGGAGCTGTTTTTT. It translates to CVSSIERLLNTGELFF.

This chain links TRBV5-1 with TRBJ2-3; D unresolved. Germline lookup yields CDR1 SGHRS and CDR2 YFSETQ. The CDR3 is 13 amino acids. V lost 5 bases, J lost 2 bases, and 9 bases lay in between. CDR3 sequence: CASRGGDTDTQYF. The CDR3 coding sequence is TGCGCCAGCAGAGGCGGAGACACAGATACGCAGTATTTT.

Remarks on this clone: This sequence is one base from a far larger clone and is likely a read error. Additional DNA sequences in this sample encode the identical CDR3. The chain links TRBV4-1 to TRBJ1-5, with D hard to call. The CDR3 runs to 14 residues. Trimming pared 0 bases from V and 7 bases from J, leaving 10 bases between. Germline-derived CDR1 and CDR2 are MGHRA and YSYEKL. The CDR3 is CASSQDGGYQPQHF. The CDR3 DNA reads as TGCGCCAGCAGCCAAGATGGAGGGTACCAGCCCCAGCATTTT.

The V gene is TRBV30, the J gene TRBJ2-2; unclear D gene. Trimming pared 2 bases from V and 3 bases from J, leaving 13 bases between. Germline lookup yields CDR1 GTSNPN and CDR2 SVGIG (reference sequence). The CDR3 totals 15 residues. CDR3 in DNA: TGTGCCTGGAGTCTAGGTCGAGTTGACACCGGGGAGCTGTTTTTT. Translation gives CAWSLGRVDTGELFF.

The chain has TRBV28 and TRBJ1-4; 8 positions agree with TRBD1. The junction had 2 bases not matched to a gene; V was cut back by 7 bases and J by 4 bases. CDR1 is MDHEN, CDR2 SYDVKM, per germline. The CDR3 is made up of 13 amino acids. CDR3 residues: CASKQGGNEKLFF. The CDR3 bases are TGTGCCAGCAAACAGGGGGGTAATGAAAAACTGTTTTTT.

The chain joins TRBV7-2 to TRBJ2-3; D is uncertain. Germline CDR1 SGHTA, CDR2 FQGNSA. There are 14 residues in the CDR3. The ends were cut back, 1 base at V and 2 bases at J, with 7 bases in the middle. In nucleotides, the CDR3 is TGTGCCAGCAGCTTAGGGTTTGACACAGATACGCAGTATTTT. Protein: CASSLGFDTDTQYF.

The rearrangement uses TRBV15 and TRBJ2-2; D is ambiguous. CDR1 and CDR2 (germline): LNHNV, YYDKDF (reference sequence). This CDR3 is built from 15 residues. The V gene lost 1 base and the J gene lost 5 bases, with 11 bases spanning the gap. The CDR3 here is CATSRAPGGTGELFF. The CDR3 coding sequence is TGTGCCACCAGCAGAGCTCCGGGTGGGACCGGGGAGCTGTTTTTT.

The J gene is TRBJ2-2, the V gene TRBV7-8; 8 nucleotides agree with TRBD1. The CDR3 consists of 15 residues. The germline V gene has CDR1 SGHVS and CDR2 FQNEAQ. V trimming: 4 bases; J trimming: 0 bases; junction bases outside the gene matches: 1. This chain's CDR3 is CASSSTGANTGELFF. The DNA of the CDR3 is TGTGCCAGCAGCTCGACAGGGGCGAACACCGGGGAGCTGTTTTTT.

Points on this clone: A far larger clone is a single base away, which makes a read error likely. The identical CDR3 is also encoded by other nucleotide sequences in the sample. The chain carries TRBV5-4 and TRBJ2-7; D is possibly TRBD1 (6 bases). Trimming left V 0 bases short and J 7 bases short, with 14 bases between. This CDR3 region has 14 residues. Per the germline V gene, CDR1 is SGHNT and CDR2 is YYREEE (reference sequence). CDR3 in DNA: TGTGCCAGCAGCTTGGGGACAGCACTTGGGGAGCAGTACTTC. It yields the protein CASSLGTALGEQYF. Full variable domain (remainder filled in from reference TRBV5-4 and TRBJ2-7): ETGVTQSPTHLIKTRGQQVTLRCSSQSGHNTVSWYQQALGQGPQFIFQYYREEENGRGNFPPRFSGLQFPNYSSELNVNALELDDSALYLCASSLGTALGEQYFGPGTRLTVT.

This clone was seen a few times. The chain links TRBV18 to TRBJ1-5, with 7 bases fitting TRBD1. In germline, CDR1 is KGHSH, CDR2 LQKENI. The CDR3 spans 16 residues. Trimming removed 9 bases from V and 6 bases from J; junction bases left unmatched: 17. The CDR3 region has the DNA TGTGCCAGTACTGGGGACAGATCAGCCGGGTTTCAGCCCCAGCATTTT. This translates into CASTGDRSAGFQPQHF.

This chain joins TRBV5-1 and TRBJ1-1, with D possibly being TRBD1 (5 bases). V was pared by 1 base and J by 1 base, with 11 bases between. The length of the CDR3 is 15 residues. The germline V gene has CDR1 SGHRS and CDR2 YFSETQ. This CDR3 is CASSLLGASNTEAFF. CDR3 DNA sequence: TGCGCCAGCAGCTTGCTCGGGGCCTCGAACACTGAAGCTTTCTTT.

Details on this clone: A far larger clone differs by one base, so this is likely a read error. J is TRBJ2-7 and V is TRBV9; the D gene could be TRBD1 or TRBD2 (7 bases each). Germline values: CDR1 SGDLS, CDR2 YYNGEE. V was cut by 0 bases and J by 2 bases, with 12 bases left in between. This CDR3 is built from 15 residues. CDR3 DNA sequence: TGTGCCAGCAGCGTAGAGGGAGGGGGCCCCTACGAGCAGTACTTC. This sequence encodes CASSVEGGGPYEQYF. Full variable domain (remainder filled in from reference TRBV9 and TRBJ2-7): DSGVTQTPKHLITATGQRVTLRCSPRSGDLSVYWYQQSLDQGLQFLIQYYNGEERAKGNILERFSAQQFPDLHSELNLSSLELGDSALYFCASSVEGGGPYEQYFGPGTRLTVT.

This sequence joins TRBV10-1 and TRBJ2-4; perhaps TRBD2 as D (6 bases). The germline V gene encodes CDR1 WNHNN and CDR2 SYGVQD (reference sequence). The germline V and J ends were trimmed by 9 bases and 0 bases, with 12 bases remaining between them. This CDR3 comprises 14 residues. CDR3 in amino acids: CARPSGVAKNIQYF. Written as DNA, the CDR3 is TGCGCCAGGCCATCGGGAGTAGCCAAAAACATTCAGTACTTC.

The chain uses TRBV27 and TRBJ2-7; a weak D match, TRBD1 (6 bases). Germline V lookup: CDR1 MNHEY, CDR2 SMNVEV (reference sequence). CDR3 length: 14 residues. Trimming stripped 2 bases from V and 0 bases from J, with 8 bases between. The CDR3 protein is CASSLGQHSYEQYF. CDR3 bases: TGTGCCAGCAGTTTAGGACAGCACTCCTACGAGCAGTACTTC.

The rearrangement links TRBV18 to TRBJ2-2, with 8 nucleotides matching TRBD2. Germline V CDR1 and CDR2: KGHSH, LQKENI. Germline trimming cut 2 bases from V and 4 bases from J; bases unmatched to any gene: 3. The CDR3 contains 15 residues. CDR3 nucleotide sequence: TGTGCCAGCTCACCAAGCGGGAGTGGCACCGGGGAGCTGTTTTTT. Protein: CASSPSGSGTGELFF.

CDR3 residues: CASSGPRGETQYF. The DNA of the CDR3 is TGTGCCAGCTCCGGGCCTCGGGGAGAGACCCAGTACTTC. J is TRBJ2-5 and V is TRBV18; weak D call: TRBD2 (5 bases). Germline V gene data show CDR1 as KGHSH and CDR2 as LQKENI. The ends were cut back, 6 bases at V and 4 bases at J, with 12 bases in the middle. CDR3 size: 13 residues.

Remarks on this clone: With only one base between it and a far larger clone, this is likely a read error. CDR3: CASSRSSGSWGQYF. CDR3 nucleotides: TGTGCCAGCAGCCGGAGCAGCGGGAGTTGGGGGCAGTACTTC. The chain is built from TRBV6-5 and TRBJ2-7; 8 bases line up with TRBD2. The CDR3 runs 14 residues. J lost 9 bases, V lost 6 bases, and 13 bases had no gene match. CDR1 is MNHEY and CDR2 is SVGAGI in the germline V gene.

The chain couples TRBV2 to TRBJ2-3; 11 bases match TRBD1. Germline V gene sequence: CDR1 SNHLY, CDR2 FYNNEI. Losses at the gene ends were 4 bases for V and 7 bases for J; bases not matched to a gene: 4. This CDR3 has 14 amino acids. This CDR3 reads CASSGTGGMNTQYF. The CDR3 nucleotides are TGTGCCAGCAGTGGGACAGGGGGCATGAATACGCAGTATTTT.